This T cell receptor (beta chain) is drawn from a study of Ad26.COV2.S vaccination and SARS-CoV-2 variants (TCRdb year 2021). Study-level background: TCRbeta repertoire sequencing was used to assess the specificity and breadth of SARS-CoV-2-reactive T cell receptors after Ad26.COV2.S vaccination. The TCR-sequenced set comprised about 32 samples: some 20 Ad26.COV2.S vaccine recipients, 5 placebo recipients and 8 SARS-CoV-2 convalescent individuals.

The CDR3 runs 14 residues from the cysteine to the phenylalanine. Just CDR3 DNA is preserved here, 42 bases in frame from base 1. CDR1 and CDR2, per the germline V gene, are SNHLY and FYNNEI. V and J are truncated by 1 base and 4 bases respectively, leaving an intervening sequence of 10 bases. This sample's time point label indicates: individuals recovered from natural SARS-CoV-2 infection. As regards this clone: It has no known antigen specificity. Base qualities were left out, and no much larger clone turns up one base away.

Points the paper makes about the study in general: The authors noted that total T cell responses may have been underestimated by the TCR breadth and depth analyses. Substantial breadth of spike-specific CD8+ and CD4+ T cell responses was reported after vaccination. Non-spike TCR breadth was comparable between vaccine and placebo recipients, consistent with the vaccine containing only spike. Spike-specific TCR breadth was higher in Ad26.COV2.S recipients than in placebo recipients (P = 0.0014).

The immunoSEQ Assay was the method used to sequence TCRbeta CDR3 regions. After extraction, genomic DNA underwent amplification by bias-controlled multiplex PCR, followed by high-throughput sequencing. As for the authors' bioinformatics: To quantify the absolute abundance of every unique TCRbeta CDR3 region, sequences were collapsed and filtered. Usable DNA was measured by amplifying reference genes present in all nucleated cells, and TCRbeta template counts were normalized to that usable DNA to estimate T cell fraction. Repertoire TCRs were annotated as SARS-CoV-2-specific when V gene, CDR3 amino acid sequence and J gene were exactly matched to a known reactive TCR set. MIRA supplied the reference SARS-CoV-2 TCR set, which was filtered for enrichment in COVID-19-positive ImmuneCODE repertoires so that public or cross-reactive TCRs were removed. Using the MIRA antigens, annotated TCRs were further analysed by specific ORF or by position within an ORF. Breadth was defined as the number of annotated unique rearrangements divided by the total number of unique productive rearrangements, and depth was defined as the summed frequency of the annotated unique rearrangements. Two-sided Wilcoxon rank-sum tests were used to compare TCR breadth between groups. TCRdb carries this immuneACCESS record with in-frame sequences only. Its versions omit some clonotypes, under half of them owing to an unresolved V gene in the studies checked, with the rest unexplained. That table gives V, J and clone size, and the DNA gave D and trimming. The table for this sample lists around 86,000 clones; 82% of them were counted only once. Of the sample, roughly 15% falls within the top ten clones.

Sequencing used peripheral blood, obtained after recovery from COVID-19. The chain was built from TRBV2 and TRBJ1-2, with no confident D gene call. The receptor was isolated from a human donor who had recovered from COVID-19. The bases are TGTGCCAGCAGTGAAGGACGGGCGGGCTATGGCTACACCTTC. Its protein product is CASSEGRAGYGYTF.